These 16 T cell receptor beta chains came from one sample sequenced in a study of human T cells and chemical hapten exposure. TCRdb independently ran MiXCR on the RACE reads; one entry per CDR3 protein. This sample has about 300,000 distinct CDR3 sequences, with approximately 5% found just once. Time point in this sample: pre-sensitization, week 0. Treatment denoted: therapeutic diphenylcyclopropenone sensitization with weekly scalp DPC. The sample here was whole blood, taken in connection with sensitization to the hapten diphenylcyclopropenone (DPC). The receptors shown here come from a woman aged 18-35 years with alopecia areata. Some clones in this sample may be carry-over from other donors' samples.

The sample holds many counts of this clonotype. V and J are TRBV24-1 and TRBJ1-3, with D unresolved. CDR3 length: 16 residues. Germline CDR1 reads KGHDR; CDR2 reads SFDVKD. Trimming took 2 bases from V and 4 from J, leaving 14 bases between them. In DNA, the CDR3 is TGTGCCACCAGTGATTCGGCTACGTTGAGAGGAAACACCATATATTTT. This sequence encodes CATSDSATLRGNTIYF.

This clonotype was observed at least ten times. The rearrangement uses TRBV5-6 and TRBJ1-6; 7 bases are shared with TRBD1. Germline trimming cut 2 bases from V and 1 base from J; bases unmatched to any gene: 6. Germline V lookup: CDR1 SGHDT, CDR2 YYEEEE. This CDR3 has 17 amino acids. This CDR3 reads CASSFLQGSSYNSPLHF. The CDR3, as DNA: TGTGCCAGCAGCTTTCTACAGGGGTCGTCCTATAATTCACCCCTCCACTTT.

This clonotype has more than one count but fewer than ten. CDR3 in DNA: TGTGCCAGCAGCCCGGGACTCCCCGGGGAGCAGTACTTC. This sequence encodes CASSPGLPGEQYF. The rearrangement joins TRBV28 to TRBJ2-7; a weak D match, TRBD2 (6 bases). V was shortened by 6 bases and J by 7 bases, with 16 bases between the two germline ends. CDR3 length: 13 residues. The germline gives CDR1 MDHEN, CDR2 SYDVKM.

The table lists this clonotype with a few counts. This chain links TRBV4-3 with TRBJ2-3, with D hard to call. Germline values: CDR1 LGHNA, CDR2 YSLEER. The CDR3 spans 14 residues. Trimming took off 3 bases at V and 0 bases at J, with 7 bases between the two ends. This CDR3 reads CASSQLRSTDTQYF. The CDR3 DNA is TGCGCCAGCAGCCAGCTCAGAAGCACAGATACGCAGTATTTT.

This clonotype appeared many times. The chain combines TRBV6-2 or TRBV6-3 with TRBJ1-1; D is ambiguous. The CDR3 is 14 residues long. Deletions cut 6 bases from V and 1 base from J, with 12 bases between. The germline V gene has CDR1 MNHEY and CDR2 SVGEGT. The CDR3 here is CASRSTTENTEAFF. CDR3 DNA sequence: TGTGCCAGCAGGTCCACCACAGAGAACACTGAAGCTTTCTTT.

CDR3 DNA sequence: TGTGCCAGCAGTTTAAGTCGGCTAGCGGGGGAGGACACGCAGTATTTT. It is translated as CASSLSRLAGEDTQYF. This chain links TRBV12-3 or TRBV12-4 with TRBJ2-3, with 10 bases aligning to TRBD2. The CDR3 is 16 residues long. J gave up 9 bases and V 2 bases, and 11 bases lay outside the gene matches.

The chain employs TRBV29-1 and TRBJ2-7; D may be TRBD1 or TRBD2 (5 bases each). CDR1 SQVTM and CDR2 ANQGSEA come from the germline V gene. Trimming cost V 7 bases and J 5 bases, with 12 bases left between them. The CDR3 spans 11 residues. The CDR3 nucleotides are TGCAGCGCTTCCAGGGACCACGAGCAGTACTTC. Protein sequence: CSASRDHEQYF.

The chain combines TRBV3-1 with TRBJ1-1; D call uncertain. The CDR3 runs to 13 residues. V dropped 4 bases and J dropped 7 bases, with 13 bases sitting between them. In germline, CDR1 is LGHDT, CDR2 YNNKEL (reference sequence). This CDR3 is CASSRVGTSEAFF. Written as DNA, the CDR3 is TGTGCCAGCAGCCGTGTCGGCACTAGTGAAGCTTTCTTT.

This clonotype was counted only a few times. The genes are TRBV2 and TRBJ2-3; D remains ambiguous. This CDR3 spans 13 amino acids. The germline V and J ends were trimmed by 4 bases and 2 bases, with 7 bases remaining between them. CDR1 is SNHLY and CDR2 is FYNNEI in the germline V gene. The CDR3 loop reads CASSADLTDTQYF. The CDR3 DNA sequence: TGTGCCAGCAGTGCGGACCTCACAGATACGCAGTATTTT.

In this sample, this clonotype turned up many times. The chain recombines TRBV27 with TRBJ1-1; 8 bases match TRBD1. The CDR3 covers 14 residues. Germline assignment: CDR1 MNHEY and CDR2 SMNVEV (reference sequence). V lost 5 bases to trimming and J lost 7 bases; unmatched junction nucleotides: 9. The CDR3 DNA sequence: TGTGCCAGCAGTGGGTTGGACAGGGTCTATGAAGCTTTCTTT. Translation: CASSGLDRVYEAFF.

This clonotype was recorded a few times. The chain couples TRBV3-1 to TRBJ2-7, with 11 bases fitting TRBD2. Germline CDR1 LGHDT, CDR2 YNNKEL (reference sequence). Trimming took 0 bases from V and 5 from J; bases not matched to a gene: 3. The CDR3 is 15 residues long. The CDR3 DNA sequence: TGTGCCAGCAGCCAAGAGACTAGCGGGGTGAACGAGCAGTACTTC. It translates to CASSQETSGVNEQYF.

There are a few counts of this clonotype. The V gene is TRBV7-2, the J gene TRBJ2-1; 12 bases agree with TRBD2. CDR1 SGHTA and CDR2 FQGNSA come from the germline V gene. The CDR3 spans 15 residues. V lost 5 bases and J lost 14; bases outside the gene matches: 13. In nucleotides, the CDR3 is TGTGCCAGCAGCCTTGAGGCTAGCGGGGGGGCTCATAAGTTCTTC. Protein product: CASSLEASGGAHKFF.

This clonotype was counted only a few times. V usage is TRBV5-6 and J usage is TRBJ2-7; D remains ambiguous. The germline gives CDR1 SGHDT, CDR2 YYEEEE. V was trimmed by 4 bases and J by 3 bases, leaving 11 bases between them. This CDR3 has 13 residues. The CDR3 DNA is TGTGCCAGCAGCCCGCCGATGCGCTACGAGCAGTACTTC. Its translation: CASSPPMRYEQYF.

CDR3 residues: CASSSGGIGYEQYF. In DNA form, the CDR3 reads TGTGCCAGCAGTTCAGGGGGCATCGGTTACGAGCAGTACTTC. J is TRBJ2-7 and V is TRBV28; 8 bases match TRBD1. With V trimmed by 4 bases and J by 4 bases, 6 bases remained unmatched. The CDR3 is 14 amino acids. Looked up from germline, CDR1 is MDHEN and CDR2 is SYDVKM.

This clonotype occurred a few times. The chain is built from TRBV9 and TRBJ1-1; TRBD1 aligns across 8 bases. V was clipped by 1 base and J by 3 bases; unmatched bases: 8. This CDR3 has 16 residues. From germline, CDR1 is SGDLS and CDR2 YYNGEE. DNA for the CDR3: TGTGCCAGCAGCGTATCTTCAGGACAGGGCTACACTGAAGCTTTCTTT. Translating gives CASSVSSGQGYTEAFF.

This clonotype was seen a few times. V gene TRBV27 combines with J gene TRBJ2-7; 15 bases match TRBD2. The germline V gene encodes CDR1 MNHEY and CDR2 SMNVEV (reference sequence). The CDR3 runs to 20 residues. V shed 4 bases and J 5 bases; nucleotides not matched to a gene: 18. In DNA, the CDR3 is TGTGCCAGCAGTTCCACTAGGGCCGCCGGGACTAGCGGGGGGTTGGACGAGCAGTACTTC. Its protein product is CASSSTRAAGTSGGLDEQYF.